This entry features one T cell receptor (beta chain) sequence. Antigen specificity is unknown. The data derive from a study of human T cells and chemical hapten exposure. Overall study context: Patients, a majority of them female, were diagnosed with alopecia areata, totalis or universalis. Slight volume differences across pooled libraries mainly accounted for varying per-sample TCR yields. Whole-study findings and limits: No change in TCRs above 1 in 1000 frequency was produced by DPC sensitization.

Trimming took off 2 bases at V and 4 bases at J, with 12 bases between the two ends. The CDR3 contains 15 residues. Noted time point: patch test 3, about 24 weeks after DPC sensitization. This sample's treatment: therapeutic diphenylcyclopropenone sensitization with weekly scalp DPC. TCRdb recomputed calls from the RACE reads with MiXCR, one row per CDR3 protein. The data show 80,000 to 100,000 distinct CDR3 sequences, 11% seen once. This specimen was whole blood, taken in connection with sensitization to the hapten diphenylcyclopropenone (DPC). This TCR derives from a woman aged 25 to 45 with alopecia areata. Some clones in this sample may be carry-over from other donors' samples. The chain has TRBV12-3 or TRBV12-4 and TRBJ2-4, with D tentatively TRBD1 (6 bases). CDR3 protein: CASSLNAGVKNIQYF. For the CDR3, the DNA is TGTGCCAGCAGTTTAAATGCAGGGGTTAAAAACATTCAGTACTTC.